This T cell receptor (beta chain) appears in the sequencing data of a study of T cells in Graves' hyperthyroidism and ophthalmopathy. Study-wide context: Initial diagnosis, before any treatment, was when peripheral blood was collected.

It was less than 13 ml of fresh peripheral blood that supplied the PBMCs. This clonotype was detected many times. RNA transcripts were the template for amplifying TCR beta CDR3 regions. A first-round RT-PCR of the TCR CDR3 used the HTBI primer set. TCRdb processed the multiplex PCR reads anew with MiXCR; each CDR3 protein has one entry. This sample has 640,000 or so distinct CDR3 sequences, with about 15% found just once. Sequences were obtained from blood. The origin of this receptor is a woman in her 40s with Graves' ophthalmopathy.

CDR3 loop: CASSGPPGGGYEQYF. In nucleotides, the CDR3 is TGTGCCAGCAGTGGGCCGCCGGGCGGAGGTTACGAGCAGTACTTC. The chain uses TRBV6-1 and TRBJ2-7; TRBD2 might be the D (5 bases). The germline V gene has CDR1 MNHNS and CDR2 SASEGT. V lost 4 bases and J 4 bases, leaving 17 bases between the germline ends. The CDR3 has 15 amino acids.